Sequencing of this T cell receptor beta chain was carried out in a study of blood T cell repertoires in COVID-19. Study in general: From the United States, Italy and Spain came samples of acute and convalescent COVID-19. PBMCs, B-cell-depleted T cells, or T cells were the source of the cDNA or gDNA that made up the material.

Original data processing: By means of reference gene primer amplification, nucleated cell counts were estimated. Assay used: immunoSEQ multiplex PCR; TCRdb lists only in-frame clones, some missing. The DNA gave D and trimming, while V, J and clone size come from that table. The data contain around 190,000 clones, 70% to 90% of them seen just once; the ten biggest clones take up about 2.1%. The CDR3 consists of 15 residues. Trimming pared 7 bases from V and 0 bases from J, leaving 13 bases between. Germline values: CDR1 LNHDA, CDR2 SQIVND (reference sequence). The source is a man between 18 and 35 years old who had recovered from COVID-19. Material: peripheral blood. The rearrangement links TRBV19 to TRBJ2-1; D may be TRBD1 (6 bases). The CDR3, as DNA: TGTGCCAGTATGGCGGACAGAAGCTCCTACAATGAGCAGTTCTTC. Protein product: CASMADRSSYNEQFF.